This entry is about one T cell receptor beta chain. The data are from a study of cytomegalovirus exposure and HLA in healthy donors. The CDR3 has 15 amino acids. V shed 0 bases and J shed 7 bases, with 15 bases lying between them. The germline V gene encodes CDR1 MNHEY and CDR2 SVGAGI. The primer mix had 60 Vbeta and 13 Jbeta primers. TCRdb's table, derived via immunoSEQ multiplex PCR, lists solely in-frame clones and lacks some. The profile shows about 130,000 clones, 80% to 85% of them singletons. These donors counted as nominally healthy when sampled, but unrecorded immune exposures were likely. The V gene is TRBV6-5, the J gene TRBJ1-1, with D possibly being TRBD1 (5 bases). The sample was PBMCs. This TCR came from a boy younger than 18 in good health and CMV-seronegative. CDR3 loop: CASSYSGTPGFEAFF. CDR3 DNA: TGTGCCAGCAGTTACTCCGGGACTCCCGGGTTTGAAGCTTTCTTT.